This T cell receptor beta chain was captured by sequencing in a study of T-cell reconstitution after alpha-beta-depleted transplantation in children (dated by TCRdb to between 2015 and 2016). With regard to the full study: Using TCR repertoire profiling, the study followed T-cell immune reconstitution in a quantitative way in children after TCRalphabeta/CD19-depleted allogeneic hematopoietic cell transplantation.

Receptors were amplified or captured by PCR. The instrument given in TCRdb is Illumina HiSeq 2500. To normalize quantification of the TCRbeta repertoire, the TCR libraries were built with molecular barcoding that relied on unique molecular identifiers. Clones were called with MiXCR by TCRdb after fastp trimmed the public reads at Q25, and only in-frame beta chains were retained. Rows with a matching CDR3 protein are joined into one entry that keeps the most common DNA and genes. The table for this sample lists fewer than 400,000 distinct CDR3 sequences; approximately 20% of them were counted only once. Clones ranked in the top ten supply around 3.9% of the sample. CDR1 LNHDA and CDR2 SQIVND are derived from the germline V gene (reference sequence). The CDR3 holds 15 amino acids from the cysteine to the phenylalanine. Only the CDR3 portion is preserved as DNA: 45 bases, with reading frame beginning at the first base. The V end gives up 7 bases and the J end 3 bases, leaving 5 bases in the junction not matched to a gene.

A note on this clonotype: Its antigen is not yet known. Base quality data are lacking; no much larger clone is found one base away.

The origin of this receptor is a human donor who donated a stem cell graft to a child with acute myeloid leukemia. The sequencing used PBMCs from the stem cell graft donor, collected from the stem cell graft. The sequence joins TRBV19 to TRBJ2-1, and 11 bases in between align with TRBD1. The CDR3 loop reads CASTMGQGVYNEQFF. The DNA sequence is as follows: TGTGCCAGTACTATGGGACAGGGGGTCTACAATGAGCAGTTCTTC.